The next 7 T cell receptor beta chains were all read from a single sample in a study of T cells in Graves' hyperthyroidism and ophthalmopathy (dated by TCRdb to the late 2010s). The protocol used for the library was multiplex PCR. The listed sequencing device is Illumina HiSeq 2000. The TCR beta CDR3 regions were amplified from the RNA transcripts. The TCR CDR3 was subjected to a first round of RT-PCR using the HTBI primer set and the Qiagen OneStep RT-PCR kit. TCRdb reanalyzed the raw reads on its own, using fastp at Q25 for trimming and MiXCR for clone calling, and kept in-frame beta chains. Entries are consolidated by CDR3 protein sequence, retaining the most common genes and DNA. The sample has 300,000 to 400,000 distinct CDR3 sequences on record, roughly 18% of them singletons. Together, the top ten hold around 54% of the sample. Specimen: blood. These receptors all come from a woman aged 45-65 years with Graves' hyperthyroidism.

At least ten counts were recorded for this clonotype. V is TRBV7-9 and J is TRBJ1-1; TRBD1 matches at 7 bases. Losses at the gene ends were 5 bases for V and 0 bases for J; bases not matched to a gene: 9. Germline V gives CDR1 SEHNR, CDR2 FQNEAQ (reference sequence). CDR3 length equals 16 residues. As DNA, the CDR3 is TGTGCCAGCAGCCCCCACAGGGGACCCATGAACACTGAAGCTTTCTTT. Translation: CASSPHRGPMNTEAFF.

This clonotype was detected many times. This sequence joins TRBV20-1 and TRBJ2-1, with 7 positions matching TRBD2. J lost 7 bases, V lost 5 bases, and 11 bases had no gene match. The CDR3 consists of 14 residues. Germline CDR1 DFQATT, CDR2 SNEGSKA (reference sequence). The CDR3 sequence is CSAPQAGELNEQFF. The DNA of the CDR3 is TGCAGTGCTCCCCAGGCGGGGGAACTTAATGAGCAGTTCTTC.

This clonotype was detected a few times. The chain joins TRBV6-1 to TRBJ1-3, with a tentative D call TRBD1 (6 bases). The length of the CDR3 is 15 residues. V lost 3 bases and J 4 bases, leaving 13 bases between the germline ends. Germline assignment: CDR1 MNHNS and CDR2 SASEGT. The CDR3 DNA sequence: TGTGCCAGCAGTGAGACTCCAGGGGTAGGAAACACCATATATTTT. Encoded protein: CASSETPGVGNTIYF.

The chain uses TRBV5-1 and TRBJ1-6, with unresolved D. Germline V gene data show CDR1 as SGHRS and CDR2 as YFSETQ. There are 14 residues in the CDR3. The germline V and J ends were trimmed by 4 bases and 7 bases, with 12 bases remaining between them. Written as DNA, the CDR3 is TGCGCCAGCAGCGTCGGGAGAGGGAATTCACCCCTCCACTTT. Translation gives CASSVGRGNSPLHF.

This chain uses TRBV9 with TRBJ2-5; 8 nucleotides align to TRBD1. CDR3 length equals 14 residues. Trimming removed 3 bases from V and 3 bases from J; junction bases left unmatched: 4. Germline-derived CDR1 and CDR2 are SGDLS and YYNGEE. The CDR3 DNA reads TGTGCCAGCAGCGACCCGACAGGGGAAGAGACCCAGTACTTC. Translation: CASSDPTGEETQYF.

The chain recombines TRBV25-1 with TRBJ1-4, with no clear D. Trimming took 5 bases from V and 7 from J, leaving 8 bases between them. This CDR3 contains 12 residues. From germline, CDR1 is MGHDK and CDR2 SYGVNS. CDR3 sequence: CASSPGVEKLFF. The DNA of the CDR3 is TGTGCCAGCAGTCCCGGGGTTGAAAAACTGTTTTTT. The whole variable domain, remainder taken from reference TRBV25-1 and TRBJ1-4, is EADIYQTPRYLVIGTGKKITLECSQTMGHDKMYWYQQDPGMELHLIHYSYGVNSTEKGDLSSESTVSRIRTEHFPLTLESARPSHTSQYLCASSPGVEKLFFGSGTQLSVL.

This clonotype was seen ten or more times. This sequence joins TRBV3-1 and TRBJ1-1; 9 nucleotides match TRBD1. Trimming cost V 3 bases and J 0 bases; bases outside gene matches: 5. Germline V gives CDR1 LGHDT, CDR2 YNNKEL (reference sequence). The CDR3 length is 16 residues. CDR3 in DNA: TGTGCCAGCAGCCAGGGGACAGGGACTATGAACACTGAAGCTTTCTTT. Residues: CASSQGTGTMNTEAFF.